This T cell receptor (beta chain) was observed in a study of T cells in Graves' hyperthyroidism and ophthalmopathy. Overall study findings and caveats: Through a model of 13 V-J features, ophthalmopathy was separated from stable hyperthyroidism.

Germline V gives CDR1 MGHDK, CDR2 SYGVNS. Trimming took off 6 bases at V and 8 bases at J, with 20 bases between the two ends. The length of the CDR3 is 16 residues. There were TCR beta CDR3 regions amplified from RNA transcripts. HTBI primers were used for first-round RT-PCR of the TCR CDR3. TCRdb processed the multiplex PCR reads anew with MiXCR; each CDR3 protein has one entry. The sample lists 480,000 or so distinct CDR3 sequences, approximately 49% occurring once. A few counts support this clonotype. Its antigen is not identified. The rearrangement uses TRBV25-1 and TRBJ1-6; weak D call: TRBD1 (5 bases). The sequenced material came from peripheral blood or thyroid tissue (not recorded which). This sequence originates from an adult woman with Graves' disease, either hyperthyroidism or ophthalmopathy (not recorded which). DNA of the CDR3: TGTGCCAGCAGCCAAGATGGTCGCGGGGCGGATTCACCCCTCCACTTT. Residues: CASSQDGRGADSPLHF.